This is a list of T cell receptor beta chains from one sample in a study of molecular identifiers for immune sequencing clone quantification. TCRdb ran MiXCR on the PCR reads and lists one entry per CDR3 protein. The sample has a few hundred thousand distinct CDR3 sequences; over 20% are singletons. The sample was naive CD8+ T cells from blood, with Jurkat cell RNA spiked in. Receptors originate from a human donor in good health. Some libraries in this study had Jurkat cell RNA spiked in. Both conserved end residues are part of each CDR3. A D gene is named only where the DNA matches it firmly. Not all rows give a size; the values are once, few, many and, for expanded clones, a class.

TRBD1,14,TRBV27,.,TRBJ2-7,TGTGCCAGCAGTTATCAGGGGGCGGCCTACGAGCAGTACTTC,CASSYQGAAYEQYF
TRBD2,15,TRBV9,many,TRBJ2-1,TGTGCCAGCAGCGTAGTGCTAGCGGGGGGTGGTGAGCAGTTCTTC,CASSVVLAGGGEQFF
TRBD2,16,TRBV27,.,TRBJ2-7,TGTGCCAGCAGTTTAAGACTAGCGGGGGGGTTTTCCGAGCAGTACTTC,CASSLRLAGGFSEQYF
.,17,TRBV7-2,few,TRBJ1-1,TGTGCCAGCAGCTTACCCGCATCCTTTACGGAGAACACTGAAGCTTTCTTT,CASSLPASFTENTEAFF
.,14,TRBV5-1,.,TRBJ1-1,TGCGCCAGCAGCTTCAGGGAAATGAACACTGAAGCTTTCTTT,CASSFREMNTEAFF
TRBD2,16,TRBV25-1,few,TRBJ2-3,TGTGCCAGCAGTGAAAACCGACTAGCGGACACAGATACGCAGTATTTT,CASSENRLADTDTQYF
TRBD1,14,TRBV20-1,.,TRBJ2-3,TGCAGTGCTATATCAGGGGGCACCTTGGATACGCAGTATTTT,CSAISGGTLDTQYF
.,15,TRBV19,few,TRBJ2-7,TGTGCCAGTAGTCTTCGGGACTTTGGGGGCTACGAGCAGTACTTC,CASSLRDFGGYEQYF
.,13,TRBV20-1,many,TRBJ2-7,TGCAGTGCTAGAAGCGGGGACAAGGTGCTGCAGTACTTC,CSARSGDKVLQYF
TRBD1,15,TRBV2,.,TRBJ1-1,TGTGCCAGCGGATCCGGGACAGGGGGTTTGGTTGGAGCTTTCTTT,CASGSGTGGLVGAFF
.,13,TRBV12-5,few,TRBJ2-5,TGTGCTAGTGGGGGGGCAGGGGAAGAGACCCAGTACTTC,CASGGAGEETQYF
TRBD2,17,TRBV19,.,TRBJ2-1,TGTGCCAGTAGTATAGATGGGCTAGCGGGACCCTACAATGAGCAGTTCTTC,CASSIDGLAGPYNEQFF
.,13,TRBV28,.,TRBJ2-4,TGTGCCAGCAGTCCTAGCGTAAATAGCATTCAGTACTTC,CASSPSVNSIQYF
.,12,TRBV5-8,many,TRBJ2-7,TGTGCCAGCAGCTTGACGTACTACGAGCAGTACTTC,CASSLTYYEQYF
.,14,TRBV5-1,many,TRBJ1-4,TGCGCCAGCAGCTTTCTTGGAGGGAATGAAAAACTGTTTTTT,CASSFLGGNEKLFF
TRBD2,11,TRBV5-4,few,TRBJ2-1,TGTGCCAGCGGGACTAGCGGGGCGGAGTTCTTC,CASGTSGAEFF
.,14,TRBV5-1,many,TRBJ2-3,TGCGCCAGCAGCCCGGGACATTGGACAGATACGCAGTATTTT,CASSPGHWTDTQYF
.,11,TRBV2,many,TRBJ2-7,TGTGCCAGCGGACATAGGTACGAGCAGTACTTC,CASGHRYEQYF
TRBD1,17,TRBV4-3,few,TRBJ2-4,TGCGCCAGCAGCCAAGAAAGGGTGGACAGGGCCAAAAACATTCAGTACTTC,CASSQERVDRAKNIQYF
TRBD2,15,TRBV27,few,TRBJ2-7,TGTGCCAGCAGTTTATCGAGCGGGAGGGCCTACGAGCAGTACTTC,CASSLSSGRAYEQYF